One sample yielded the 30 T cell receptor beta chains listed below, sequenced in a study of OX40 agonist ivuxolimab in advanced cancers. This table comes from immunoSEQ multiplex PCR, and its TCRdb copy is limited to in-frame clones, with some not included. Here the sample spans fewer than 85,000 clones, around 86% being singletons. The sequencing used CD4+ or CD8+ T cells sorted from blood, collected in a trial of the OX40 agonist ivuxolimab. All receptors derive from an adult with an advanced solid tumor such as melanoma, head and neck, liver or kidney cancer.

Only a few counts were recorded for this clone. This chain links TRBV30 with TRBJ1-2; the D gene is possibly TRBD1 (6 bases). Trimming left V 3 bases short and J 2 bases short, with 13 bases between. The CDR3 is made up of 14 amino acids. Germline CDR1 reads GTSNPN; CDR2 reads SVGIG (reference sequence). CDR3 in amino acids: CAWRSPGVNYGYTF. Here the CDR3 DNA reads TGTGCCTGGAGATCCCCAGGGGTGAACTATGGCTACACCTTC.

The chain recombines TRBV18 with TRBJ1-1, with D possibly being TRBD1 (5 bases). Trimming pared 3 bases from V and 1 base from J, leaving 15 bases between. The CDR3 has 16 amino acids. Germline CDR1 and CDR2: KGHSH and LQKENI. The DNA for the CDR3 is TGTGCCAGCTCACCTCAACAAGGGACGGGGAACACTGAAGCTTTCTTT. It encodes CASSPQQGTGNTEAFF.

The chain carries TRBV14 and TRBJ2-3; no clear D. The V end lost 1 base, the J end lost 4 bases, and 9 bases lay between the germline ends. This CDR3 has 14 residues. CDR1 is SGHDN and CDR2 is FVKESK in the germline V gene. CDR3 sequence: CASSQGARSDTQYF. In DNA form, the CDR3 reads TGTGCCAGCAGCCAAGGGGCCCGGTCAGATACGCAGTATTTT.

The chain joins TRBV10-2 to TRBJ1-4, with a tentative D call TRBD1 (6 bases). Germline CDR1 WSHSY, CDR2 SAAADI. The CDR3 is 15 amino acids. Trimming removed 4 bases at V and 8 bases at J, with 17 bases between. This chain's CDR3 is CASSGRGGNQEKLFF. CDR3 bases: TGCGCCAGCAGTGGGCGGGGGGGCAACCAGGAAAAACTGTTTTTT.

This clone appeared a few times. CDR3 sequence reads: CASTRDGASYEQYF. CDR3 sequence (DNA): TGTGCCAGCACCCGGGACGGAGCCTCCTACGAGCAGTACTTC. The rearrangement uses TRBV5-6 and TRBJ2-7, with D possibly called TRBD1 or TRBD2 (5 bases each). The germline gives CDR1 SGHDT, CDR2 YYEEEE. The V and J ends lost 6 bases and 0 bases respectively, with 13 bases between them. The CDR3 extends over 14 amino acids.

The chain has TRBV5-1 and TRBJ2-7; TRBD1 aligns across 7 bases. The CDR3 loop spans 20 amino acids. Germline V CDR1 and CDR2: SGHRS, YFSETQ. Trimming took 4 bases from V and 0 from J; bases not matched to a gene: 22. CDR3 bases: TGCGCCAGCAGCGATTATTACCGGGACAGCCTATCTACGAGCTCCTACGAGCAGTACTTC. As protein: CASSDYYRDSLSTSSYEQYF. The full variable domain, in which reference TRBV5-1 and TRBJ2-7 provide the parts outside the CDR3, is KAGVTQTPRYLIKTRGQQVTLSCSPISGHRSVSWYQQTPGQGLQFLFEYFSETQRNKGNFPGRFSGRQFSNSRSEMNVSTLELGDSALYLCASSDYYRDSLSTSSYEQYFGPGTRLTVT.

A word on this clone: Distinct nucleotide sequences in the sample also encode this CDR3. The chain links TRBV4-3 to TRBJ1-1; D call uncertain. The germline gives CDR1 LGHNA, CDR2 YSLEER. V was pared by 1 base and J by 2 bases, with 5 bases between. The CDR3 runs to 13 residues. The chain's CDR3 is CASSQGSNTEAFF. The CDR3 nucleotides read TGCGCCAGCAGCCAAGGGTCTAACACTGAAGCTTTCTTT.

The V gene is TRBV7-9, the J gene TRBJ2-4; D is possibly TRBD1 (6 bases). The length of the CDR3 is 17 residues. Trimming shortened V by 0 bases and J by 2 bases, and 14 bases separated the two germline ends. Germline V gives CDR1 SEHNR, CDR2 FQNEAQ (reference sequence). CDR3 sequence: CASSLALTGLSKNIQYF. For the CDR3, the DNA is TGTGCCAGCAGCTTAGCTTTGACAGGATTGTCCAAAAACATTCAGTACTTC.

The chain has TRBV5-4 and TRBJ2-1; TRBD2 matches 7 bases. V gave up 3 bases and J gave up 12 bases; unmatched junction bases: 6. The germline gives CDR1 SGHNT, CDR2 YYREEE (reference sequence). The CDR3 sequence is 12 residues long. CDR3 coding DNA: TGTGCCAGCAGCTCTTGGGAGGGCCGGCAGTTCTTC. Its translation is CASSSWEGRQFF. The variable domain in full, completed from reference TRBV5-4 and TRBJ2-1, reads ETGVTQSPTHLIKTRGQQVTLRCSSQSGHNTVSWYQQALGQGPQFIFQYYREEENGRGNFPPRFSGLQFPNYSSELNVNALELDDSALYLCASSSWEGRQFFGPGTRLTVL.

By share, this clone counts as medium-sized. The rearrangement uses TRBV28 and TRBJ2-7; 7 nucleotides agree with TRBD1. Trimming removed 9 bases from V and 0 bases from J; junction bases left unmatched: 8. CDR1 is MDHEN and CDR2 is SYDVKM in the germline V gene. CDR3 length: 14 residues. This CDR3 is CASGTASFSYEQYF. CDR3 sequence (DNA): TGTGCCAGTGGGACAGCTTCTTTCTCCTACGAGCAGTACTTC.

The chain combines TRBV28 with TRBJ1-2; tentative D call: TRBD1 (5 bases). The V and J ends lost 3 bases and 8 bases respectively, with 16 bases between them. The CDR3 is 14 amino acids. CDR1 is MDHEN, CDR2 SYDVKM, per germline. The CDR3 is CASSLASGTRGYTF. The CDR3 coding sequence is TGTGCCAGCAGTTTGGCCTCAGGGACTCGGGGCTACACCTTC.

The J gene is TRBJ2-1, the V gene TRBV6-1; D not resolved. V was clipped by 6 bases and J by 10 bases, with 10 bases between them. The CDR3 consists of 11 residues. Germline loops: CDR1 MNHNS, CDR2 SASEGT. The CDR3, as DNA: TGTGCCAGCAGCCGCCTCAACGAGCAGTTCTTC. It encodes CASSRLNEQFF.

This clone was counted a few times. The V call is TRBV5-5, the J call TRBJ1-5; no clear D. The CDR3 has 14 amino acids. V gave up 3 bases and J gave up 7 bases, with 14 bases separating them. Germline CDR1 is SGHKS and CDR2 is YYEKEE (reference sequence). This CDR3 reads CASSSGGPTQPQHF. The DNA of the CDR3 is TGTGCCAGCAGCTCCGGAGGCCCGACCCAGCCCCAGCATTTT.

The CDR3 DNA sequence: TGCAGCGTTGAATTTGGCTACGGAGAGACCCAGTACTTC. Its protein is CSVEFGYGETQYF. The rearrangement joins TRBV29-1 to TRBJ2-5; D not certain. The V end was cut by 2 bases, the J end by 4 bases, with 11 bases between. This CDR3 region has 13 residues. Looked up from germline, CDR1 is SQVTM and CDR2 is ANQGSEA.

The chain has TRBV19 and TRBJ2-2; 8 positions match TRBD2. V gave up 3 bases and J gave up 6 bases; unmatched junction bases: 12. The CDR3 covers 17 residues. The V gene's germline CDR1 is LNHDA and CDR2 SQIVND (reference sequence). DNA of the CDR3: TGTGCCAGTAGTATCCGGGGGGGTCCAATAAGTCCCGGGGAGCTGTTTTTT. Amino acid sequence: CASSIRGGPISPGELFF.

About this clone: Other DNA sequences in this sample translate to the same CDR3. J is TRBJ1-5 and V is TRBV30; D uncertain. Trimming left V 2 bases short and J 0 bases short, with 5 bases between. The CDR3 contains 13 residues. Germline values: CDR1 GTSNPN, CDR2 SVGIG (reference sequence). CDR3 DNA: TGTGCCTGGAGTCAAGGTAGCAATCAGCCCCAGCATTTT. It codes for CAWSQGSNQPQHF.

The rearrangement uses TRBV19 and TRBJ2-6, with TRBD1 matching over 10 bases. The CDR3 is 17 amino acids. The J segment lost 1 base and the V segment lost 5 bases, leaving 5 bases of the junction unmatched. Germline V gene sequence: CDR1 LNHDA, CDR2 SQIVND (reference sequence). The CDR3 is CASSRDRGGSGANVLTF. CDR3 sequence (DNA): TGTGCCAGTAGTCGGGACAGGGGTGGGTCTGGGGCCAACGTCCTGACTTTC.

V is TRBV5-6 and J is TRBJ1-1; D unclear. The CDR3 spans 14 residues. Trimming shortened V by 2 bases and J by 4 bases, and 12 bases separated the two germline ends. CDR1 SGHDT and CDR2 YYEEEE come from the germline V gene. In DNA, the CDR3 is TGTGCCAGCAGCTTTATCCCGGTGGGCACTGAAGCTTTCTTT. This codes for CASSFIPVGTEAFF.

This clone was recorded only once. The chain uses TRBV18 and TRBJ1-2; 8 bases fit TRBD1. Germline-derived CDR1 and CDR2 are KGHSH and LQKENI. The CDR3 is made up of 14 amino acids. V shed 3 bases, J shed 5 bases, and the junction held 5 bases outside the gene matches. The CDR3 sequence: CASSPTGEGYGYTF. CDR3 DNA: TGTGCCAGCTCACCGACAGGGGAGGGGTATGGCTACACCTTC.

For the CDR3, the DNA is TGTGCCAGCAGTCCCCCGGGGACATCCTACTTC. Translation: CASSPPGTSYF. The J gene is TRBJ2-5, the V gene TRBV6-1; possible D gene TRBD1, 6 bases. The CDR3 sequence is 11 residues long. The germline V gene encodes CDR1 MNHNS and CDR2 SASEGT. The V gene lost 5 bases and the J gene lost 14 bases, with 15 bases spanning the gap.

This clone was counted only a few times. V and J are TRBV2 and TRBJ2-7, with a weak D call TRBD2 (5 bases). Germline CDR1 reads SNHLY; CDR2 reads FYNNEI. Trimming took 1 base from V and 5 from J, leaving 6 bases between them. This CDR3 has 12 residues. The CDR3: CASSEGTDEQYF. CDR3 DNA: TGTGCCAGCAGTGAAGGGACTGACGAGCAGTACTTC.

The chain employs TRBV29-1 and TRBJ1-3; the match to TRBD1 covers 9 bases. V shed 3 bases and J 8 bases; nucleotides not matched to a gene: 11. There are 15 residues in the CDR3. CDR1 is SQVTM, CDR2 ANQGSEA, per germline. The CDR3 nucleotides are TGCAGCGTTGATGATCCCGGGACAGGGCAATACACCATATATTTT. Protein sequence: CSVDDPGTGQYTIYF.

The rearrangement joins TRBV7-9 to TRBJ1-5, with 8 bases matching TRBD1. CDR3 length: 16 amino acids. Germline loops: CDR1 SEHNR, CDR2 FQNEAQ (reference sequence). Losses at the gene ends were 4 bases for V and 4 bases for J; bases not matched to a gene: 9. As DNA, the CDR3 is TGTGCCAGCAGCTCCTTAGGACAGGGTTTAAATCAGCCCCAGCATTTT. Translated, it gives CASSSLGQGLNQPQHF.

This chain links TRBV5-1 with TRBJ2-3, with no clear D. Germline V gene lookup returns CDR1 SGHRS and CDR2 YFSETQ. V was clipped by 3 bases and J by 2 bases, with 4 bases between them. This CDR3 comprises 12 residues. The CDR3 loop is CASSSSTDTQYF. The CDR3 DNA follows: TGCGCCAGCAGCTCCTCCACAGATACGCAGTATTTT.

This chain uses TRBV18 with TRBJ1-5; possible D gene TRBD1, 6 bases. This CDR3 has 16 residues. The V end lost 1 base, the J end lost 4 bases, and 14 bases lay between the germline ends. Germline V gives CDR1 KGHSH, CDR2 LQKENI. CDR3 residues: CASSPQGVRGNQPQHF. The CDR3 DNA follows: TGTGCCAGCTCACCACAGGGGGTACGGGGAAATCAGCCCCAGCATTTT.

The chain joins TRBV7-2 to TRBJ2-3, with 7 bases aligning to TRBD1. CDR1 and CDR2 from the germline V gene are SGHTA and FQGNSA. Trimming took 4 bases from V and 6 from J; bases not matched to a gene: 10. CDR3 length equals 15 residues. This CDR3 is CASSSHRGTVDTQYF. The CDR3 DNA reads TGTGCCAGCAGCTCCCACAGGGGTACCGTCGATACGCAGTATTTT.

The chain couples TRBV16 to TRBJ1-1; 7 bases align to TRBD1. Looked up from germline, CDR1 is KGHSY and CDR2 is FQNENV. V was pared by 6 bases and J by 0 bases, with 4 bases of the junction left unmatched. The CDR3 loop spans 14 amino acids. CDR3 coding DNA: TGTGCCAGCAGTCGCGACAGGGTGAACACTGAAGCTTTCTTT. Encoded protein: CASSRDRVNTEAFF.

This chain uses TRBV11-3 with TRBJ1-1; D is unclear. Trimming removed 5 bases from V and 1 base from J, with 5 bases in between. CDR3 size: 12 residues. Germline V gene sequence: CDR1 SGHNT, CDR2 YENEEA. CDR3 DNA: TGTGCCAGCAGCGCGGGGAACACTGAAGCTTTCTTT. This gives the protein CASSAGNTEAFF.

The chain uses TRBV18 and TRBJ2-5; tentatively, D is TRBD1 or TRBD2 (5 bases each). Germline CDR1 KGHSH, CDR2 LQKENI. Deletions cut 9 bases from V and 1 base from J, with 9 bases between. The length of the CDR3 is 12 residues. The CDR3 region has the DNA TGTGCCAGTGGGGGAGTCCAAGAGACCCAGTACTTC. This encodes CASGGVQETQYF.

V and J are TRBV19 and TRBJ2-1; the D gene is possibly TRBD1 (5 bases). V lost 5 bases, J lost 6 bases, and 8 bases lay in between. The germline V gene encodes CDR1 LNHDA and CDR2 SQIVND (reference sequence). This CDR3 region has 12 residues. DNA of the CDR3: TGTGCCAGTAGTCCAGGGCTCAATGAGCAGTTCTTC. Translation: CASSPGLNEQFF.